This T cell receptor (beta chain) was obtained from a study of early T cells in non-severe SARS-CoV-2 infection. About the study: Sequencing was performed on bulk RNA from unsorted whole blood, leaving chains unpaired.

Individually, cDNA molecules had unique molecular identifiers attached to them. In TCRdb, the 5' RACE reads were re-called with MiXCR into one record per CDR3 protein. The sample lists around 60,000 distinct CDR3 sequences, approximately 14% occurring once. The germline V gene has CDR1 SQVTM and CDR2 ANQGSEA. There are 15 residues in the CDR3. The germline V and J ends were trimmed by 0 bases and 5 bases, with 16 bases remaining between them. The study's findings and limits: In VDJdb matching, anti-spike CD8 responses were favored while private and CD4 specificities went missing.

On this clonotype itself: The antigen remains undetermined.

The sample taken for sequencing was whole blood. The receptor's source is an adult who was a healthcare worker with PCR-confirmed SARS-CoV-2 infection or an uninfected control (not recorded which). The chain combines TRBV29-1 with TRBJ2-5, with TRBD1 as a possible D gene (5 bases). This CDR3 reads CSVEEGQGRVETQYF. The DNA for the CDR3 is TGCAGCGTTGAAGAAGGGCAGGGCAGGGTGGAGACCCAGTACTTC.